This TCR beta chain was identified in a study of T cell repertoires in ileal Crohn's disease. The wider study: Patients had a median roughly 8-year disease duration, and around 35% were active smokers.

Libraries were prepared by immunoSEQ multiplex PCR; TCRdb keeps only in-frame clonotypes and omits some of them. The data show roughly 30,000 clones, 80% seen once. This clone has more than one count but fewer than ten. This CDR3 region has 15 residues. J was trimmed by 5 bases and V by 2 bases; bases with no gene match: 9. CDR1 SGHNT and CDR2 YYREEE come from the germline V gene (reference sequence). This sequence was found in an adult with Crohn's disease. Sequencing was carried out using ileal tissue. The chain employs TRBV5-4 and TRBJ2-5; TRBD1 matches at 7 bases. CDR3 DNA: TGTGCCAGCAGCTTATTGACTCCCAGGGGGGAGACCCAGTACTTC. Residues: CASSLLTPRGETQYF.